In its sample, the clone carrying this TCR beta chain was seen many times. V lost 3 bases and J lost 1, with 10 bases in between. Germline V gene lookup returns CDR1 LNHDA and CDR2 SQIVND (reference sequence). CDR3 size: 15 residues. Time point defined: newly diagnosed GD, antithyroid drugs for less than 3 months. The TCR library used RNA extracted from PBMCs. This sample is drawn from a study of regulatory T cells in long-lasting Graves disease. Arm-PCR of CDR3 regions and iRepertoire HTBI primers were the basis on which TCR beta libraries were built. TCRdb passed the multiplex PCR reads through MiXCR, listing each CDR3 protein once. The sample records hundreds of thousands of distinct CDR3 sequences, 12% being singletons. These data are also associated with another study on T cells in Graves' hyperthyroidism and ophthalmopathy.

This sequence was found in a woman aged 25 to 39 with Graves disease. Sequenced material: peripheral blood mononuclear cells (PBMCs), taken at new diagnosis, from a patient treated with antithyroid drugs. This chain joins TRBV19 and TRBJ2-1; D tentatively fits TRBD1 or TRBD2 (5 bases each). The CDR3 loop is CASSILGVSYNEQFF. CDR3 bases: TGTGCCAGTAGTATTCTGGGGGTATCCTACAATGAGCAGTTCTTC.